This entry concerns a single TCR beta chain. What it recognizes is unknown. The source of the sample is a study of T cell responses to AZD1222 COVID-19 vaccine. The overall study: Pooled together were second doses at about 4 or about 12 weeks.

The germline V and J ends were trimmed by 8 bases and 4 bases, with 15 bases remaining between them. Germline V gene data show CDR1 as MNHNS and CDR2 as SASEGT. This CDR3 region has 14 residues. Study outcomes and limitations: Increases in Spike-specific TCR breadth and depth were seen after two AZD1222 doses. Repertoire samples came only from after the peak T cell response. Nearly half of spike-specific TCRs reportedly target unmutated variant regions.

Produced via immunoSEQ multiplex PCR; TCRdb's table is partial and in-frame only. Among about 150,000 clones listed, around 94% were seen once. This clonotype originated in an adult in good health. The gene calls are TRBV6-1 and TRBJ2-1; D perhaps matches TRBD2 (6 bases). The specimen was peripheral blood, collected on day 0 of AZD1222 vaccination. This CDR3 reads CASLQASAYNEQFF. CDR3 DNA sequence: TGTGCCAGCCTCCAGGCTAGCGCATACAATGAGCAGTTCTTC.